The T cell receptor beta chain under discussion was sequenced for a study of cytomegalovirus exposure and HLA in healthy donors. Study information: An earlier analysis identified 110 million or so unique TCR beta sequences in about 180 million T cells. Membership in the Caucasian-associated ancestry cluster was found for around 81% of a few hundred genotyped donors. Study-level results: Indistinguishable V segments such as TRBV6-2 and TRBV6-3 were excluded. A link between a missense DCLRE1C variant and TCR beta V- and J-gene trimming emerged from a later analysis.

In the case of this clone: The antigen remains undetermined. The junction shows a germline mismatch at one end, possibly a read error.

Germline loops: CDR1 SEHNR, CDR2 FQNEAQ (reference sequence). The CDR3 runs to 18 residues. PCR amplification relied on 60 Vbeta primers (plus 13 Jbeta primers). The data were produced by immunoSEQ multiplex PCR, yet TCRdb's version contains in-frame clones alone and is incomplete. The table has some 150,000 clones, around 69% seen once. Material for sequencing was PBMCs. The chain recombines TRBV7-9 with TRBJ2-2, with 9 bases lining up with TRBD2. The receptor was derived from a woman younger than 45 in good health and CMV-seronegative. The CDR3 nucleotides are TGTTCCAGCACCACGCGAGGACTAGCGTATACGAACACCGGGGAGCTGTTTTTT. This encodes CSSTTRGLAYTNTGELFF.